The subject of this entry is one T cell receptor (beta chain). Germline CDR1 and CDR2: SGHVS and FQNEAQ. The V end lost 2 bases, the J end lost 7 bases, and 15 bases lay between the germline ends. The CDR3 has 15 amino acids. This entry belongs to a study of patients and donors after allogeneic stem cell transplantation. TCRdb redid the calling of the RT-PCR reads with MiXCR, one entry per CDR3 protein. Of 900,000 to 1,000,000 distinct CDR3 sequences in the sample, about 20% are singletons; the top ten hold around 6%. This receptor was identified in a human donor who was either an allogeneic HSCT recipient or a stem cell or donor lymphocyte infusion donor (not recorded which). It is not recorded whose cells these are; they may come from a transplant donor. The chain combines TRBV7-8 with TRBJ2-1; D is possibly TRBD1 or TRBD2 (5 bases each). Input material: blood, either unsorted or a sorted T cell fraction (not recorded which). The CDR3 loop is CASSLRGRWGNEQFF. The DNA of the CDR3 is TGTGCCAGCAGCTTACGGGGTCGTTGGGGGAATGAGCAGTTCTTC.